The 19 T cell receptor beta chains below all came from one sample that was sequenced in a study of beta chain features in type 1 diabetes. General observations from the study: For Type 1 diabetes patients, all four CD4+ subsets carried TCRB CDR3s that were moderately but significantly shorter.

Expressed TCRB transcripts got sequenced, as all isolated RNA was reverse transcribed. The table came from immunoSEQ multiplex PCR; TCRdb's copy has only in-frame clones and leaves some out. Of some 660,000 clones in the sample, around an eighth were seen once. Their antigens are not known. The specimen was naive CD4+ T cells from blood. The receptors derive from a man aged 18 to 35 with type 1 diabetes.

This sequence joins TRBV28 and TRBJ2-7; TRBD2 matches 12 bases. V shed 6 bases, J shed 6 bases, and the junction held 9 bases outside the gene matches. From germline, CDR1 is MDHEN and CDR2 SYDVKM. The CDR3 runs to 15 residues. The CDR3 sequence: CASSPLAGGPREQYF. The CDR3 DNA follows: TGTGCCAGCAGCCCTCTAGCGGGGGGGCCCCGCGAGCAGTACTTC.

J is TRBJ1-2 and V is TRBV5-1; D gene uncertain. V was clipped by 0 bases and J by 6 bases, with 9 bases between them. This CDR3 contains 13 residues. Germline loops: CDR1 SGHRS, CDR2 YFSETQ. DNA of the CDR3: TGCGCCAGCAGCTTGGGGTACGCTGATGGCTACACCTTC. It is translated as CASSLGYADGYTF. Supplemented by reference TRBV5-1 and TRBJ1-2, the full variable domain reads KAGVTQTPRYLIKTRGQQVTLSCSPISGHRSVSWYQQTPGQGLQFLFEYFSETQRNKGNFPGRFSGRQFSNSRSEMNVSTLELGDSALYLCASSLGYADGYTFGSGTRLTVV.

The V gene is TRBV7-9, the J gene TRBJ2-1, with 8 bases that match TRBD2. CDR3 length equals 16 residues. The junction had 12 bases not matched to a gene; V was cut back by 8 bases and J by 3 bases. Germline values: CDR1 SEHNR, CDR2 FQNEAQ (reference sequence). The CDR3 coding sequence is TGTGCCAGCCCAGGGCGGGGTAGCGGGGACTACAATGAGCAGTTCTTC. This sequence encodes CASPGRGSGDYNEQFF.

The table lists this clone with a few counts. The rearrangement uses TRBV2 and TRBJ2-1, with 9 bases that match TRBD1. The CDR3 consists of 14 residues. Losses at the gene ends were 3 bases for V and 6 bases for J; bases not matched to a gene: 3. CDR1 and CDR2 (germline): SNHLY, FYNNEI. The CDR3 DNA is TGTGCCAGCAGTGAGAGACAGGGGGGCAATGAGCAGTTCTTC. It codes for CASSERQGGNEQFF.

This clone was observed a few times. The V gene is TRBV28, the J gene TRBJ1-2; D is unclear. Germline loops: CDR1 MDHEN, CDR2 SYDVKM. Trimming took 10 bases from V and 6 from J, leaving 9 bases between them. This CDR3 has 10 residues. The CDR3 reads CATAADGYTF. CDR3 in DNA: TGTGCCACCGCCGCTGATGGCTACACCTTC.

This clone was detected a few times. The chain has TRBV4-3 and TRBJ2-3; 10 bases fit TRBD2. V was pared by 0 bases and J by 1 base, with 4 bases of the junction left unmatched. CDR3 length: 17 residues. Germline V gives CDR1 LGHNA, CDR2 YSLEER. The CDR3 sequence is CASSQESGGAGTDTQYF. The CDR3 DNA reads TGCGCCAGCAGCCAAGAGAGCGGGGGGGCGGGCACAGATACGCAGTATTTT.

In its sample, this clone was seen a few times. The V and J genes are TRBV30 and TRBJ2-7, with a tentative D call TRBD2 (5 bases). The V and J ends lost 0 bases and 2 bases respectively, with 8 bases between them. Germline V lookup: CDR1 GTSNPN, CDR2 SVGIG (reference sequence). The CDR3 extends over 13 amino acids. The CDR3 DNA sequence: TGTGCCTGGAGTGTCTCCGGGGCCTACGAGCAGTACTTC. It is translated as CAWSVSGAYEQYF.

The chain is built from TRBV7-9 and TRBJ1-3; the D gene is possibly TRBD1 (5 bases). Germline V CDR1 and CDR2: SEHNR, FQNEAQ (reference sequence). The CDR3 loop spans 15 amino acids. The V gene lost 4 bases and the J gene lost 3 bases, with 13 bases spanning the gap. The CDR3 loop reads CASSSQAGSGNTIYF. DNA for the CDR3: TGTGCCAGCAGCTCCCAGGCAGGGAGTGGAAACACCATATATTTT.

CDR3 sequence: CASSLGMSLHYEQYF. The DNA of the CDR3 is TGTGCCAGCAGCTTAGGTATGAGTCTCCATTACGAGCAGTACTTC. This chain connects TRBV13 to TRBJ2-7; D call uncertain. The CDR3 sequence is 15 residues long. V was cut by 0 bases and J by 4 bases, with 13 bases left in between. Germline lookup yields CDR1 PRHDT and CDR2 FYEKMQ (reference sequence).

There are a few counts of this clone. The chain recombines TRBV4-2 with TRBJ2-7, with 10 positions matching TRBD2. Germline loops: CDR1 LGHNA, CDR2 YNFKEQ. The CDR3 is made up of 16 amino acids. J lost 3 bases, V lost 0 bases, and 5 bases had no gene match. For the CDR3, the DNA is TGTGCCAGCAGCCAAGACCTGTTAGCGGGAGGCTACGAGCAGTACTTC. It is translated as CASSQDLLAGGYEQYF.

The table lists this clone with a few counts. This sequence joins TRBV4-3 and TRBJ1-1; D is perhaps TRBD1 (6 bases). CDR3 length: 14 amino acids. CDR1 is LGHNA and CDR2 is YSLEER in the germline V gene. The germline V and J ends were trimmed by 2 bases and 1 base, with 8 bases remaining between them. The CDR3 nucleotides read TGCGCCAGCAGCCAATGGGGGCAGAACACTGAAGCTTTCTTT. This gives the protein CASSQWGQNTEAFF.

DNA of the CDR3: TGCGCCAGCAGCCAACTAGGACACACCCAGAACACTGAAGCTTTCTTT. Its translation is CASSQLGHTQNTEAFF. This chain links TRBV4-3 with TRBJ1-1, with a possible D match to TRBD1 (5 bases). The CDR3 covers 16 residues. The germline V gene has CDR1 LGHNA and CDR2 YSLEER. V lost 2 bases, J lost 1 base, and 14 bases lay in between.

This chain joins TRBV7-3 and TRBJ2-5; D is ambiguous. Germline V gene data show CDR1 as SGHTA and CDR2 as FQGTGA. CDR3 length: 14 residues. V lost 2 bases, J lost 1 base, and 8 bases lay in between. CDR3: CASSLLGPQETQYF. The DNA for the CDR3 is TGTGCCAGCAGCTTATTAGGGCCCCAAGAGACCCAGTACTTC.

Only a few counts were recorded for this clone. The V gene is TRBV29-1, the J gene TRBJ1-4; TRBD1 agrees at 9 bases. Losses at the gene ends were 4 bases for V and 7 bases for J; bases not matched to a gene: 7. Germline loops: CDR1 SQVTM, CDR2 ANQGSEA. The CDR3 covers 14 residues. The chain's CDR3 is CSVGGTGSGEKLFF. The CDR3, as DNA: TGCAGCGTTGGGGGGACAGGGTCCGGTGAAAAACTGTTTTTT.

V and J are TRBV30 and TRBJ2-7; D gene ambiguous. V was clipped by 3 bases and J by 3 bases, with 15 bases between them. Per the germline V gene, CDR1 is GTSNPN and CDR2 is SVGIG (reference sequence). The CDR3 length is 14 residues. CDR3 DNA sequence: TGTGCCTGGAGGAGCCGGGTCACATTCTACGAGCAGTACTTC. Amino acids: CAWRSRVTFYEQYF.

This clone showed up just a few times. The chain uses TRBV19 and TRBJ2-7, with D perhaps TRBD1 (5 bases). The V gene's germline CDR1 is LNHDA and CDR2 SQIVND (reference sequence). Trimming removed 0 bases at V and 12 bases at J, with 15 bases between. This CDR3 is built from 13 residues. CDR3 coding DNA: TGTGCCAGTAGTATAGATCTCCAGGGTGTGGTGTACTTC. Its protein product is CASSIDLQGVVYF. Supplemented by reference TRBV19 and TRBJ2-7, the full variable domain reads DGGITQSPKYLFRKEGQNVTLSCEQNLNHDAMYWYRQDPGQGLRLIYYSQIVNDFQKGDIAEGYSVSREKKESFPLTVTSAQKNPTAFYLCASSIDLQGVVYFGPGTRLTVT.

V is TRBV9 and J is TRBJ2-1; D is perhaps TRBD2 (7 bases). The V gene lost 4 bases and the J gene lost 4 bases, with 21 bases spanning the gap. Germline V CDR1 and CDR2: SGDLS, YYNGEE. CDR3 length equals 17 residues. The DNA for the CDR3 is TGTGCCAGCAGCCGGGGGGCCCTAGTAGGAATATACAATGAGCAGTTCTTC. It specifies CASSRGALVGIYNEQFF.

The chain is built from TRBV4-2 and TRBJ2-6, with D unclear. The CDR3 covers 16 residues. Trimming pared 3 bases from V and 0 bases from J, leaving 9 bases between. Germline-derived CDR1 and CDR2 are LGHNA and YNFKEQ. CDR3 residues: CASSQVVASGANVLTF. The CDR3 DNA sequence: TGTGCCAGCAGCCAGGTAGTGGCCTCTGGGGCCAACGTCCTGACTTTC.

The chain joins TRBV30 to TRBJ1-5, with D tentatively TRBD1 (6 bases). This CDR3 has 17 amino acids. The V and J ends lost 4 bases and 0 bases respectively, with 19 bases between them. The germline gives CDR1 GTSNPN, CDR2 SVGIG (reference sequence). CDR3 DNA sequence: TGTGCCTGGACCATGGCCCTGGACAGCCTTAGCAATCAGCCCCAGCATTTT. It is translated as CAWTMALDSLSNQPQHF.